A selection of T cell receptor beta chains follows, all from one sample in a study of blood T cell repertoires in COVID-19. The data were produced by immunoSEQ multiplex PCR, yet TCRdb's version contains in-frame clones alone and is incomplete. Found here are around 140,000 clones, almost 85% of them singletons; the top ten hold 1.4% to 1.5%. Sequencing input: peripheral blood. These receptors were obtained from a man between 60 and 70 years old with acute or convalescent COVID-19. CDR3s include the opening cysteine and the closing phenylalanine or tryptophan. A D gene is named only where the DNA matches it firmly. Not every row has a clone size; where given, it reads once, few, many or a size class.

>-|TRBV28|TRBJ1-1|-
TGTGCCTCCCGTGGGAGACCTGAAGCTTTCTTT
CASRGRPEAFF
>-|TRBV28|TRBJ1-5|TRBD1
TGTGCCAGCAGGAGGGACAGGGGAAGCAATCAGCCCCAGCATTTT
CASRRDRGSNQPQHF
>-|TRBV21-1|TRBJ2-3|-
TGTGCCAGCAGTCAATACGGGACAGTCTGCACAGATACGCAGTATTTT
CASSQYGTVCTDTQYF
>-|TRBV5-1|TRBJ2-6|TRBD2
TGCGCCAGCAGCGGGTACAGCGGGACGACAACTGGGGCCAACGTCCTGACTTTC
CASSGYSGTTTGANVLTF
>once|TRBV10-3|TRBJ1-4|TRBD1
TGTGCCATCAGTGGCGGGACAGCAACTAATGAAAAACTGTTTTTT
CAISGGTATNEKLFF
>-|TRBV12-5|TRBJ2-7|-
TGTGCTAGTGGTTTGCGCTACGAGCAGTACTTC
CASGLRYEQYF
>once|TRBV6-5|TRBJ2-7|-
TGTGCCAGCAGTTACTACGGGCAGGGATACGAGCAGTACTTC
CASSYYGQGYEQYF
>-|TRBV27|TRBJ2-1|-
TGTGCCAGCAGTTTACCCGGGGGGCACCACAATGAGCAGTTCTTC
CASSLPGGHHNEQFF
>-|TRBV7-3|TRBJ2-5|-
TGTGCCAGCAGCTTATACGGGGGTGAAGAGACCCAGTACTTC
CASSLYGGEETQYF
>-|TRBV10-3|TRBJ1-5|TRBD1
TGTGCCATCAGTGAGTCGGGACAGGTTTTCCATCAGCCCCAGCATTTT
CAISESGQVFHQPQHF
>-|TRBV19|TRBJ1-5|-
TGTGCCAGTAGTCAACAGGGCAGCCAGCCCCAGCATTTT
CASSQQGSQPQHF
>-|TRBV6-5|TRBJ1-5|-
TGTGCCAGCGCTTTGGCTCAGCCCCAGCATTTT
CASALAQPQHF
>-|TRBV7-3|TRBJ2-5|TRBD2
TGTGCCAGCAGCTTAACGGCGGGGGGAGGAGAGACCCAGTACTTC
CASSLTAGGGETQYF
>-|TRBV2|TRBJ2-7|-
TGTGCCAGCAGGGAACCCACTTCTCCAATCCACGAGCAGTACTTC
CASREPTSPIHEQYF
>-|TRBV27|TRBJ2-3|TRBD2
TGTGCCAGCAGTTCAACCGGGACTACGGGCACAGATACGCAGTATTTT
CASSSTGTTGTDTQYF
>-|TRBV10-2|TRBJ2-5|-
TGCGCCAGCATCGCGGGGGCTGGAGAGACCCAGTACTTC
CASIAGAGETQYF
>-|TRBV5-1|TRBJ1-3|TRBD1
TGCGCCAGCAGCTCTCTCCCTTCGGGACAGGTAACGAGGATATATTTT
CASSSLPSGQVTRIYF
>-|TRBV29-1|TRBJ1-3|-
TGCAGCGTTGAAGTCGGGGGAAACACCATATATTTT
CSVEVGGNTIYF
>-|TRBV19|TRBJ2-7|TRBD1
TGTGCCAGCCCGGGACAGGGGAGTAGGCACTACGAGCAGTACTTC
CASPGQGSRHYEQYF
>-|TRBV7-9|TRBJ2-1|-
TGTGCCAGCAGCTCCTCTACGATTTACCTAGGCTACAATGAGCAGTTCTTC
CASSSSTIYLGYNEQFF
>-|TRBV10-3|TRBJ2-3|TRBD2
TGTGCCATCAGTGAGCGGGCGGGAGGGCCTCATACGCAGTATTTT
CAISERAGGPHTQYF
>-|TRBV29-1|TRBJ2-1|TRBD1
TGCAGCGTTGAAACCGGGACAGGGCGAAATGAGCAGTTCTTC
CSVETGTGRNEQFF
>-|TRBV6-5|TRBJ1-1|TRBD1
TGTGCCAGCAGTACCCGGGACAGAGTAAACACTGAAGCTTTCTTT
CASSTRDRVNTEAFF
>-|TRBV2|TRBJ2-7|TRBD1
TGTGCCAGCAGTGGGACAGGGGGAGAGCAGTACTTC
CASSGTGGEQYF
>-|TRBV19|TRBJ2-7|-
TGTGCCAGTAGTATAGTCGGACTTTCCTACGAGCAGTACTTC
CASSIVGLSYEQYF
>-|TRBV12-3/TRBV12-4|TRBJ2-4|-
-
CASRVGQGSEYF
>once|TRBV6-2/TRBV6-3|TRBJ1-1|-
TGTGCCAGCGGCCGCGGGGGCTATTATGAAGCTTTCTTT
CASGRGGYYEAFF
>-|TRBV2|TRBJ2-1|TRBD2
TGTGCCCAACAGAGGACTAGTGGTAGGAATGAGCAGTTCTTC
CAQQRTSGRNEQFF
>-|TRBV11-2|TRBJ2-1|TRBD1
TGTGCCAGCAGCTCGGCCCCGGGACAGGGATACAATGAGCAGTTCTTC
CASSSAPGQGYNEQFF
>few|TRBV6-5|TRBJ2-1|TRBD2
TGTGCCAGCAGGAAGACTAGCGGGCCTCGGGAGCAGTTCTTC
CASRKTSGPREQFF
>-|TRBV9|TRBJ2-3|-
TGTGCCAGCAGCCTTCGGACAGTCACAGATACGCAGTATTTT
CASSLRTVTDTQYF
>-|TRBV19|TRBJ2-7|TRBD1
TGTGCCAGTAGCCCGACAGGGGGTCCCTACGAGCAGTACTTC
CASSPTGGPYEQYF
>-|TRBV29-1|TRBJ2-1|-
TGCAGCGCTCCCTCCGGTAGCAGTAATGAGCAGTTCTTC
CSAPSGSSNEQFF
>-|TRBV19|TRBJ1-2|-
TGTGCCAGTAGTATGGGCAGGGTAGTGGTAGGTGGCTACACCTTC
CASSMGRVVVGGYTF
>-|TRBV2|TRBJ1-2|-
TGTGCCAGCAAAAGTCAGGTCTATGGCTACACCTTC
CASKSQVYGYTF
>-|TRBV4-1|TRBJ1-2|TRBD1
TGCGCCAGCAGCCAAAGTCTGACAGGGCGCTATGGCTACACCTTC
CASSQSLTGRYGYTF
>-|TRBV5-1|TRBJ1-2|-
TGCGCCAGCAGCCCCCAGGGGAACTATGGCTACACCTTC
CASSPQGNYGYTF
>-|TRBV30|TRBJ2-7|TRBD1
TGTGCCTGGAGCACGGGACAGGGTCGCGAGCAGTACTTC
CAWSTGQGREQYF
>-|TRBV6-5|TRBJ1-2|TRBD1
TGTGCCAGCACCTTGACAGGGCTTGGCTACACCTTC
CASTLTGLGYTF
>-|TRBV7-3|TRBJ2-1|TRBD2
TGTGCCAGCAGCTTAGGGGACTACAACAATGAGCAGTTCTTC
CASSLGDYNNEQFF
>-|TRBV12-3/TRBV12-4|TRBJ1-1|-
TGTGCCAGCACCATCGCAGGAATTGGAGCTTTCTTT
CASTIAGIGAFF
>-|TRBV6-6|TRBJ1-1|-
TGTGCCAGCAGTTACATTGGTGAAATTGAGGAAGCTTTCTTT
CASSYIGEIEEAFF
>-|TRBV6-5|TRBJ1-5|-
TGTGCCAGCAGTCCTGGGCGGGGTGGCAATCAGCCCCAGCATTTT
CASSPGRGGNQPQHF
>few|TRBV15|TRBJ2-7|TRBD1
TGTGCCACCAGGGGACAGGGGGTCCACGAGCAGTACTTC
CATRGQGVHEQYF
>-|TRBV27|TRBJ2-2|TRBD1
TGTGCCAGCAGTCCCCGGGACAGGGCGAACACCGGGGAGCTGTTTTTT
CASSPRDRANTGELFF
>-|TRBV29-1|TRBJ2-3|TRBD2
TGCAGCGTTGACCGACTAGCGGGAGGGTCCACCCCGCAGTATTTT
CSVDRLAGGSTPQYF
>few|TRBV7-2|TRBJ2-7|TRBD1
TGTGCCAGCAGCACAAAACGATACTGGGACAGGGGATATAACGAGCAGTACTTC
CASSTKRYWDRGYNEQYF
>-|TRBV6-6|TRBJ2-6|TRBD1
TGTGCCAGCAGTTACGGGACAGGGAATGGGGCCAACGTCCTGACTTTC
CASSYGTGNGANVLTF
>-|TRBV5-5|TRBJ1-4|TRBD1
TGTGCCAGCAGCCTGGGACAGATTAATGAAAAACTGTTTTTT
CASSLGQINEKLFF
>-|TRBV2|TRBJ1-1|-
TGTGCCAGCAGCTCACAGGTCGTGGGCACTGAAGCTTTCTTT
CASSSQVVGTEAFF
>-|TRBV3-1/TRBV3-2|TRBJ2-7|-
TGTGCCAGCAGCCAAGGGCCGTACGAGCAGTACTTC
CASSQGPYEQYF